This is a list of T cell receptor beta chains from one sample in a study of monozygotic twins with inflammatory bowel disease. TCRdb reprocessed the 5' RACE reads, keeping one entry per CDR3 protein, no DNA. This sample contains some 200,000 distinct CDR3 sequences. The source material was blood. The receptors stem from a human donor with ulcerative colitis or Crohn's disease, or a healthy co-twin of an affected twin (not recorded which). The CDR3 runs from the conserved cysteine through the conserved F or W.

TRBJ1-5,TRBV20-1,CSARGGQRTGRYQPQHF
TRBJ2-5,TRBV5-1,CASSLQQDRYF
TRBJ1-1,TRBV2,CASLRGTEAFF
TRBJ1-4,TRBV5-6,CASSTGQTLEGKLFF
TRBJ2-7,TRBV18,CASSPYGRQGTHEQYF
TRBJ2-5,TRBV30,CAWSVGQGQETQYF
TRBJ2-3,TRBV7-8,CASSSKPSGRPDTQYF
TRBJ2-3,TRBV9,CASGAAGTWAQYF
TRBJ2-1,TRBV29-1,CSVEESGTQQFF
TRBJ1-1,TRBV18,CASSEGTVNTEAFF
TRBJ2-7,TRBV6-5,CASSYSLMAGPGVEQYF
TRBJ2-5,TRBV5-1,CASSLGVRASGVQETQYF
TRBJ1-5,TRBV10-3,CAISEAGPTNQPQHF
TRBJ1-4,TRBV29-1,CSVESREKLFF
TRBJ2-1,TRBV5-1,CASTSYNEQFF
TRBJ2-1,TRBV19,CASRLDGSSYNEQFF
TRBJ2-7,TRBV15,CATSPGLAGGDEQYF
TRBJ2-1,TRBV12-3/TRBV12-4,CASSATGTSYNEQFF
TRBJ1-1,TRBV2,CASSYRDRNTEAFF
TRBJ2-1,TRBV6-5,CASSYLGGSYNEQFF
TRBJ2-5,TRBV7-2,CASSLQGPQETQYF
TRBJ2-6,TRBV7-7,CASSLGNSGANVLTF
TRBJ2-7,TRBV27,CASSLLDRVTYEQYF
TRBJ2-7,TRBV5-1,CASSPTGGAYEQYF
TRBJ1-1,TRBV9,CASSVEGGTNTEAFF
TRBJ2-1,TRBV4-3,CASSQDRRGPYNEQFF
TRBJ2-5,TRBV20-1,CSAGTSGRVGQETQYF
TRBJ2-1,TRBV12-3/TRBV12-4,CASSSEGGPYNEQFF
TRBJ2-7,TRBV5-1,CASSLVRESYEQYF
TRBJ2-3,TRBV5-5,CASSQGTLGDTQYF
TRBJ2-7,TRBV27,CASSDRTYEQYF
TRBJ2-7,TRBV16,CASSQGYGNRHEQYF
TRBJ1-2,TRBV5-8,CASSLVAVYGYTF
TRBJ2-4,TRBV27,CASSFLDGTGWYF
TRBJ2-7,TRBV7-9,CASSLDINGAVSYEQYF
TRBJ1-4,TRBV10-3,CAISAGSSNEKLFF
TRBJ1-2,TRBV20-1,CSAPSVGGYTF
TRBJ2-1,TRBV7-3,CASSARDSSYNEQFF
TRBJ1-2,TRBV10-3,CAISGNRDLNGYTF
TRBJ1-2,TRBV24-1,CATSDFRDGYTF
TRBJ2-1,TRBV14,CASSQGGLDRLGSYNEQFF
TRBJ2-5,TRBV7-8,CASIQDRLGETQYF
TRBJ2-7,TRBV19,CASSIGTSAYEQYF
TRBJ2-3,TRBV2,CASSVFQRTDTQYF
TRBJ2-1,TRBV7-2,CASSLIQGPSGEQFF
TRBJ1-6,TRBV7-7,CASSYRVNNSPLHF
TRBJ1-1,TRBV13,CASSMGTVRTEAFF
TRBJ2-3,TRBV20-1,CSAGGGRPGGGQYF
TRBJ1-2,TRBV6-1,CASSALRGTGANYGYTF
TRBJ1-5,TRBV9,CASSVGGGNQPQHF
TRBJ1-1,TRBV5-4,CASSRGTGGRLATEAFF
TRBJ1-5,TRBV10-3,CAISGGENQPQHF
TRBJ2-2,TRBV4-1,CASSQETGIPGELFF
TRBJ2-4,TRBV19,CASSIVLGTTGKNIQYF
TRBJ2-2,TRBV12-3/TRBV12-4,CASSLAAGELFF
TRBJ2-7,TRBV18,CASSQGTPEQYF
TRBJ2-1,TRBV5-6,CASRADAPPYNEQFF
TRBJ1-1,TRBV5-1,CASSPDRLYTEAFF
TRBJ1-6,TRBV7-2,CASSSGASPLHF